Described below is a single T cell receptor beta chain sequence and its context. A read error may account for a junction end that differs from germline. The data stem from a study of early T cells in non-severe SARS-CoV-2 infection. Individual cDNA molecules received unique molecular identifiers. TCRdb ran MiXCR on the 5' RACE reads and lists one entry per CDR3 protein. The sample shows tens of thousands of distinct CDR3 sequences, approximately 15% of them seen only once. The CDR3 runs to 14 residues. CDR1 SGHAT and CDR2 FQNNGV come from the germline V gene. What was sequenced was whole blood. The TCR was taken from an adult who was a healthcare worker with PCR-confirmed SARS-CoV-2 infection or an uninfected control (not recorded which). J is TRBJ1-2 and V is TRBV11-2; a possible D gene is TRBD1 (5 bases). Here the CDR3 reads CTSSRMGGPYGYTF. The CDR3 region has the DNA TGTACCAGCAGCCGAATGGGGGGTCCCTATGGCTACACCTTC.